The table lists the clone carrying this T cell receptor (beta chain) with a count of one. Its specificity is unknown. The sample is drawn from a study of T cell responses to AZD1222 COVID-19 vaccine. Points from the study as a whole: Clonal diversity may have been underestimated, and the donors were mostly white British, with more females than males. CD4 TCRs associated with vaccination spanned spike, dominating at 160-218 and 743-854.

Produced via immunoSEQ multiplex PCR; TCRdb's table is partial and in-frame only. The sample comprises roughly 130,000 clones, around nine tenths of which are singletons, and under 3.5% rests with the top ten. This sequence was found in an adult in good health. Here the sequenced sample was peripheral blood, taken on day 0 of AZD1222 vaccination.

DNA for the CDR3: TGCAGCGTTGGTCAGCAGGGAAGTGGCTACACCTTC. It yields the protein CSVGQQGSGYTF. The chain is built from TRBV29-1 and TRBJ1-2, with a weak D call TRBD1 (5 bases). Germline V gene data show CDR1 as SQVTM and CDR2 as ANQGSEA. The CDR3 covers 12 residues. The V and J ends lost 4 bases and 7 bases respectively, with 13 bases between them.